This T cell receptor beta chain stems from a study of blood T cells in healthy people across ages. Combining a sample-barcoded 5' primer with a J-beta primer mix, a second PCR ran for roughly 7 to 11 cycles. TCRdb used MiXCR to reprocess the 5' RACE reads, holding one entry per CDR3 protein. The table lists hundreds of thousands of distinct CDR3 sequences, 40% to 50% of them singletons, with around 25% in the top ten. CDR3 size: 12 residues. V lost 6 bases and J lost 2, with 11 bases in between. Germline CDR1 is DFQATT and CDR2 is SNEGSKA (reference sequence). This clonotype was recorded a few times. The sequence derives from a man at least 80 years old in good health. The chain is built from TRBV20-1 and TRBJ2-7; a weak D match, TRBD2 (6 bases). The sample taken for sequencing was blood. The CDR3 reads CSARGTTYEQYF. The CDR3 nucleotides are TGCAGTGCCCGGGGGACCACCTACGAGCAGTACTTC.